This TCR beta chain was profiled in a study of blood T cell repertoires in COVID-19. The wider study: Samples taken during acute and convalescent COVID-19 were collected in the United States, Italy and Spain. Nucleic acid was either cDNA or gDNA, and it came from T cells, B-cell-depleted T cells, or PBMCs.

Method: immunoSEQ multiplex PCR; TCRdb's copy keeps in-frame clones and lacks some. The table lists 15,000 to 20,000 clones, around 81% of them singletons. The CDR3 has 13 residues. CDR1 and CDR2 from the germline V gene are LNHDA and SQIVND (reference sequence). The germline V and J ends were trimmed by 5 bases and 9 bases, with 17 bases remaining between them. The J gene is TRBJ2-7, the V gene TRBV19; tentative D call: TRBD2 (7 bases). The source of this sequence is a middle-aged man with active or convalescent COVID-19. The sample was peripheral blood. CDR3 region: CASSPGGPARQYF. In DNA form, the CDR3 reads TGTGCCAGTAGTCCGGGGGGCCCCGCGCGGCAGTACTTC.